These T cell receptor beta chains were read from a single sample in a study of blood T cell repertoires in COVID-19. This table comes from immunoSEQ multiplex PCR, and its TCRdb copy is limited to in-frame clones, with some not included. Seen here are roughly 230,000 clones, 70% to 90% observed once, and the top ten hold over 0.95%. Material: peripheral blood. Receptors were obtained from a man in his forties or fifties with acute or convalescent COVID-19. Each CDR3 is given with its conserved first and last residue. Each record gives: clone size, J gene, D gene, V gene, CDR3 DNA, CDR3 protein. D genes are given only for firm matches. The size entry is marked missing in some rows and otherwise reads once, few, many or a size class.

NA	TRBJ2-7	NA	TRBV7-3	TGTGCCAGCAGCTTACGCGGAGGAAAGGGTAACGAGCAGTACTTC	CASSLRGGKGNEQYF
NA	TRBJ2-7	TRBD1	TRBV15	TGTGCCACCAGCACAAGGACAGGGGAAAGCTCCTACGAGCAGTACTTC	CATSTRTGESSYEQYF
NA	TRBJ2-5	TRBD1	TRBV12-3/TRBV12-4	TGTGCCAGCAGTTTAACAGGGGCGAAGACCCAGTACTTC	CASSLTGAKTQYF
once	TRBJ2-3	NA	TRBV15	TGTGCCACCAGTACCCAGGGTCAGACCACAGATACGCAGTATTTT	CATSTQGQTTDTQYF
NA	TRBJ2-3	NA	TRBV7-6	TGTGCCAGCAGCCTAGGGAGGGGGGGACCTAGCACAGATACGCAGTATTTT	CASSLGRGGPSTDTQYF
NA	TRBJ2-1	NA	TRBV7-2	TGTGCCAGCCGCGGGGGACAAAGGAACAATGAGCAGTTCTTC	CASRGGQRNNEQFF
NA	TRBJ1-1	NA	TRBV28	TGTGCCAGCAGTTCCCCAGGTACTGAAGCTTTCTTT	CASSSPGTEAFF
NA	TRBJ2-2	TRBD2	TRBV6-6	TGTGCCAGCAGGCCCCGTGGAGCGGGGGGCGACGGGGAGCTGTTTTTT	CASRPRGAGGDGELFF
NA	TRBJ2-1	NA	TRBV6-2/TRBV6-3	TGTGCCAGCAGTTACTCGAGGGTCGATCTACCATTATTACTTGAGCAGTTCTTC	CASSYSRVDLPLLLEQFF
NA	TRBJ1-5	NA	TRBV30	TGTGCCTGGAGTGTTGCAGGGTTGAATCAGCCCCAGCATTTT	CAWSVAGLNQPQHF
NA	TRBJ1-1	NA	TRBV5-1	TGCGCCAGCAGCTTGGAAGGGGGGGCCATAACTGAAGCTTTCTTT	CASSLEGGAITEAFF
NA	TRBJ2-7	TRBD1	TRBV4-1	TGCGCCAGCAGCTGGACAGGGAATTCCTACGAGCAGTACTTC	CASSWTGNSYEQYF
NA	TRBJ2-2	TRBD1	TRBV2	TGTGCCAGCAGGGGGACAGGGCGTGACACCGGGGAGCTGTTTTTT	CASRGTGRDTGELFF
NA	TRBJ1-2	NA	TRBV6-6	TGTGCCAGCACCGGAAACAGTTTGATGAACTATGGCTACACCTTC	CASTGNSLMNYGYTF
NA	TRBJ1-2	NA	TRBV29-1	TGCAGCGTTGAAGGAGGGGAGGGCCTCTATGGCTACACCTTC	CSVEGGEGLYGYTF
once	TRBJ1-1	TRBD1	TRBV18	TGTGCCAGCTCACCACTACAGGGGGCGCCCATGAACACTGAAGCTTTCTTT	CASSPLQGAPMNTEAFF
NA	TRBJ1-4	NA	TRBV5-5	TGTGCCAGCAGCACGGGACACTTAGAGGGGCATGAAAAACTGTTTTTT	CASSTGHLEGHEKLFF
NA	TRBJ2-5	NA	TRBV11-1	TGTGCCAGCAGCCCTCCGGGCAGGGGACAAGAGACCCAGTACTTC	CASSPPGRGQETQYF
NA	TRBJ2-3	NA	TRBV7-9	TGTGCCAGCAGCCCTGGGACAACTAGCACAGATACGCAGTATTTT	CASSPGTTSTDTQYF
NA	TRBJ1-5	NA	TRBV11-2	TGTGCCAGCAGCTTAGATGGGGCTAGCAATCAGCCCCAGCATTTT	CASSLDGASNQPQHF
NA	TRBJ1-1	NA	TRBV5-1	TGCGCCAGCAGCCCCGCCCCCTCGGGTAAAAACACTGAAGCTTTCTTT	CASSPAPSGKNTEAFF
NA	TRBJ2-5	NA	TRBV20-1	TGCAGTGCGGGGGCCGAAGAGACCCAGTACTTC	CSAGAEETQYF
once	TRBJ1-1	NA	TRBV6-5	TGTGCCAGCAGATCCACCGGGGGGGGGCTCGGTGAAGCTTTCTTT	CASRSTGGGLGEAFF
NA	TRBJ2-2	TRBD2	TRBV5-4	TGTGCCAGCAGCTTAAGCCCGCGGGGGGGCAGGGTCACCGGGGAGCTGTTTTTT	CASSLSPRGGRVTGELFF
NA	TRBJ1-2	NA	TRBV7-8	TGTGCCAGCAGCTTGGGGACTGCGTTCGGTGGCTACACCTTC	CASSLGTAFGGYTF
NA	TRBJ1-2	TRBD1	TRBV7-6	TGTGCCAGCAGCTCGGCGGGACAGCCCCCCTTTCGCTATGGCTACACCTTC	CASSSAGQPPFRYGYTF
few	TRBJ1-4	NA	TRBV5-1	TGCGCCAGCAGCTTGGGTGGAACAGAGGGTGAAAAACTGTTTTTT	CASSLGGTEGEKLFF
few	TRBJ2-6	TRBD1	TRBV6-2/TRBV6-3	TGTGCCAGCAGTTCAGGGGGAAGAACCTCTGGGGCCAACGTCCTGACTTTC	CASSSGGRTSGANVLTF
NA	TRBJ1-2	NA	TRBV7-2	TGTGCCAGCATGGGGGGGCAGGGCTATGGCTACACCTTC	CASMGGQGYGYTF
NA	TRBJ2-4	NA	TRBV30	TGTGCCTGGAGTAGCAACGGCGGGGTAGCCAAAAACATTCAGTACTTC	CAWSSNGGVAKNIQYF
NA	TRBJ1-1	NA	TRBV28	TGTGCCAGCAGTTTATACCTAGGTTCCGGCCAGAGGGAGGTAGCTTTCTTT	CASSLYLGSGQREVAFF
NA	TRBJ2-5	NA	TRBV30	TGTGCCTGGAGTGGCCCCGAGGAGACCCAGTACTTC	CAWSGPEETQYF
NA	TRBJ2-3	NA	TRBV27	TGTGCCAGCAGTTTATCGAATGCGGCTCGCACAGATACGCAGTATTTT	CASSLSNAARTDTQYF
NA	TRBJ1-3	NA	TRBV9	TGTGCCAGCAGCGTAAGCGGGGTTGGGGGCACCATATATTTT	CASSVSGVGGTIYF
NA	TRBJ1-5	NA	TRBV19	TGTGCCAGTAGTCTCCAACTGGCGGGAGCTCAGCCCCAGCATTTT	CASSLQLAGAQPQHF
NA	TRBJ2-7	NA	TRBV21-1	TGTGCCAGCAGCAAAACTACTAGCGGGGATCCGTACTTC	CASSKTTSGDPYF
NA	TRBJ2-2	NA	TRBV12-5	TGTGCTAGTGGTTTGGGGGGGCCCGGGGAGCTGTTTTTT	CASGLGGPGELFF
NA	TRBJ1-6	TRBD1	TRBV6-5	TGTGCCAGCAGCTTAAACAGGGGAGGTGATTCACCCCTCCACTTT	CASSLNRGGDSPLHF
NA	TRBJ2-1	TRBD2	TRBV13	TGTGCCAGCAGCCCTAGCGGGGGGGCCCTAAATGAGCAGTTCTTC	CASSPSGGALNEQFF
NA	TRBJ1-5	NA	TRBV9	TGTGCCAGCAGCGTCGGGGGGGGCAATCAGCCCCAGCATTTT	CASSVGGGNQPQHF
NA	TRBJ2-5	TRBD2	TRBV9	TGTGCCAGCAGCCCCCGCGGGACTAGCGGGGGGTCAAAAGAAGAGACCCAGTACTTC	CASSPRGTSGGSKEETQYF
NA	TRBJ2-2	NA	TRBV5-8	TGTGCCAGCAGTCACAGGGTAGGGGACACCGGGGAGCTGTTTTTT	CASSHRVGDTGELFF
once	TRBJ2-5	TRBD2	TRBV10-3	TGTGCCATCAGTGGAGGACTAGCGGGGGTCGAAGAGACCCAGTACTTC	CAISGGLAGVEETQYF
NA	TRBJ1-6	TRBD1	TRBV9	TGTGCCAGCAGCGCCTGGGACAGTGACAATTCACCCCTCCACTTT	CASSAWDSDNSPLHF
NA	TRBJ1-2	NA	TRBV2	TGTGCCAGCAGCCCCCCTCCCCGACAGGTGATGTTGTACGGCTACACCTTC	CASSPPPRQVMLYGYTF
NA	TRBJ1-1	NA	TRBV18	TGTGCCAGCTCCTCGACAGGGAACACTGAAGCTTTCTTT	CASSSTGNTEAFF
few	TRBJ2-1	TRBD2	TRBV28	TGTGCCAGCAGTCCCCTCCAGCGGGGACCCTACAATGAGCAGTTCTTC	CASSPLQRGPYNEQFF
NA	TRBJ1-2	TRBD1	TRBV7-7	TGTGCTAGCAGCTTAGTCCGTGGGGACAGGGACGGCTACACCTTC	CASSLVRGDRDGYTF
NA	TRBJ2-3	TRBD2	TRBV14	TGTGCCAGCAGCCAAGATACTAGCGGGGATAGGGATACGCAGTATTTT	CASSQDTSGDRDTQYF
NA	TRBJ2-3	NA	TRBV3-1/TRBV3-2	TGTGCCAGCAGCCAAGCGGGTTGGGGCACAGATACGCAGTATTTT	CASSQAGWGTDTQYF
NA	TRBJ2-7	TRBD1	TRBV5-4	TGTGCCAGCAGCTTGGGGACCGGGACAGGGTACTACGAGCAGTACTTC	CASSLGTGTGYYEQYF
NA	TRBJ2-2	TRBD2	TRBV11-3	TGTGCCAGCAGCTCGTCCGGGGGGGCCCCCGGGGAGCTGTTTTTT	CASSSSGGAPGELFF
NA	TRBJ2-1	TRBD1	TRBV7-6	TGTGCCAGCAGCTTGGGACAGGGGGGCTACAATGAGCAGTTCTTC	CASSLGQGGYNEQFF
NA	TRBJ1-1	TRBD1	TRBV7-9	TGTGCCAGCAGCCCAGGACAGGGGCGGAAAACTGAAGCTTTCTTT	CASSPGQGRKTEAFF
NA	TRBJ2-3	NA	TRBV6-1	TGTGCCAGCAGTGAAGCTAGACTAGCAGATACGCAGTATTTT	CASSEARLADTQYF
NA	TRBJ2-5	NA	TRBV9	TGTGCCAGCAGCCCTTCGGGCGGGACGACCCAGTACTTC	CASSPSGGTTQYF
NA	TRBJ1-2	NA	TRBV2	TGTGCCAGCAGTGAATTATTGTCAGGGTCTCGTGGCTACACCTTC	CASSELLSGSRGYTF
NA	TRBJ1-1	NA	TRBV11-2	TGTGCCAGCAGCTTAACGGGGGGGAAAATCGGCACTGAAGCTTTCTTT	CASSLTGGKIGTEAFF